This entry is about one T cell receptor (beta chain). Its antigen is undetermined. This entry comes from a study of graft-versus-host responses after intestinal transplantation. Study in general: The study gave all recipients anti-thymocyte globulin induction, then tacrolimus and steroids for two to three years.

From germline, CDR1 is MGHRA and CDR2 YSYEKL. V lost 0 bases and J lost 0, with 9 bases in between. CDR3 length equals 16 residues. Sequencing used immunoSEQ multiplex PCR; TCRdb keeps in-frame clones, though not all of them. The table includes around 92,000 clones, 86% detected once. Study-wide results and caveats: Some GvH clones appeared in ileal mucosa or blood before recipient bone marrow.

The sequences come from PBMCs, collected 255 days after intestinal transplant. This chain uses TRBV4-1 with TRBJ1-3; unclear D gene. This sequence originates from a human patient who received an intestinal transplant, so some T cells may come from the graft donor. The CDR3 here is CASSQEMRTSGNTIYF. DNA of the CDR3: TGCGCCAGCAGCCAAGAAATGAGGACCTCTGGAAACACCATATATTTT.